This passage covers 21 T cell receptor beta chains from one sample sequenced in a study of human T cells and chemical hapten exposure. MiXCR, applied by TCRdb to the RACE reads, yields one record per CDR3 protein. The sample comprises fewer than 100,000 distinct CDR3 sequences, 12% of which are singletons, and over 2% rests with the top ten. The sample's time point: patch test 1, 2 weeks after DPC sensitization. The treatment: therapeutic diphenylcyclopropenone sensitization with weekly scalp DPC. Sequencing used whole blood, obtained in connection with sensitization to the hapten diphenylcyclopropenone (DPC). The source of these receptors is a woman between 35 and 50 years old with alopecia areata. Some clones in this sample may be carry-over from other donors' samples.

This clonotype was detected many times. The V gene is TRBV6-6, the J gene TRBJ1-2, with D unclear. V dropped 8 bases and J dropped 4 bases, with 11 bases sitting between them. The CDR3 is 12 amino acids. The V gene's germline CDR1 is MNHNY and CDR2 SVGAGI (reference sequence). This CDR3 reads CASAQGPYGYTF. As DNA, the CDR3 is TGTGCCAGCGCCCAAGGACCCTATGGCTACACCTTC.

This chain links TRBV7-9 with TRBJ1-1; possible D gene TRBD1, 6 bases. The germline V and J ends were trimmed by 5 bases and 7 bases, with 17 bases remaining between them. Germline V gene sequence: CDR1 SEHNR, CDR2 FQNEAQ (reference sequence). The length of the CDR3 is 14 residues. The CDR3 bases are TGTGCCAGCAGCCCCCCCCAGGGGCGTATTGAAGCTTTCTTT. As protein: CASSPPQGRIEAFF. Complete variable domain (other parts from reference TRBV7-9 and TRBJ1-1): DTGVSQNPRHKITKRGQNVTFRCDPISEHNRLYWYRQTLGQGPEFLTYFQNEAQLEKSRLLSDRFSAERPKGSFSTLEIQRTEQGDSAMYLCASSPPQGRIEAFFGQGTRLTVV.

This clonotype was observed at least ten times. The rearrangement uses TRBV5-1 and TRBJ2-2; tentatively, D is TRBD1 (5 bases). Between the trimmed V and J ends, which lost 0 bases and 4 bases, there was a span of 10 bases. The CDR3 covers 15 residues. Germline CDR1 reads SGHRS; CDR2 reads YFSETQ. CDR3 protein: CASSLARGGTGELFF. For the CDR3, the DNA is TGCGCCAGCAGCTTGGCTAGGGGCGGCACCGGGGAGCTGTTTTTT. The whole variable domain, filled in from reference TRBV5-1 and TRBJ2-2, reads KAGVTQTPRYLIKTRGQQVTLSCSPISGHRSVSWYQQTPGQGLQFLFEYFSETQRNKGNFPGRFSGRQFSNSRSEMNVSTLELGDSALYLCASSLARGGTGELFFGEGSRLTVL.

This clonotype was counted many times. This chain joins TRBV29-1 and TRBJ2-7; 12 bases line up with TRBD2. Trimming removed 1 base from V and 3 bases from J; junction bases left unmatched: 4. The CDR3 contains 15 residues. Germline-derived CDR1 and CDR2 are SQVTM and ANQGSEA. The DNA of the CDR3 is TGCAGCGTTGAAGGGCTAGCGGGAGGGCTCTACGAGCAGTACTTC. Its translation is CSVEGLAGGLYEQYF.

This sequence joins TRBV28 and TRBJ1-2; D call uncertain. CDR3 length: 14 residues. Germline-derived CDR1 and CDR2 are MDHEN and SYDVKM. The ends were cut back, 3 bases at V and 4 bases at J, with 12 bases in the middle. CDR3 nucleotides: TGTGCCAGCAGTTTCCCCGAGGTAGTCTATGGCTACACCTTC. Amino acid sequence: CASSFPEVVYGYTF.

This clonotype was seen a few times. This rearrangement joins TRBV20-1 to TRBJ2-7, with D unclear. The CDR3 length is 11 residues. Trimming left V 4 bases short and J 2 bases short, with 6 bases between. Germline CDR1 is DFQATT and CDR2 is SNEGSKA (reference sequence). This chain's CDR3 is CSATAPYEQYF. The CDR3 coding sequence is TGCAGTGCTACCGCCCCCTACGAGCAGTACTTC.

This clonotype has more than one count but fewer than ten. The chain joins TRBV7-9 to TRBJ2-1; TRBD2 agrees at 14 bases. V trimming: 5 bases; J trimming: 9 bases; junction bases outside the gene matches: 9. The V gene's germline CDR1 is SEHNR and CDR2 FQNEAQ (reference sequence). The CDR3 has 16 residues. CDR3 nucleotides: TGTGCCAGCAGCCGCTTGGGACTAGCGGGAGCGGTTGAGCAGTTCTTC. It codes for CASSRLGLAGAVEQFF. The full variable domain, its missing parts supplied by reference TRBV7-9 and TRBJ2-1, is DTGVSQNPRHKITKRGQNVTFRCDPISEHNRLYWYRQTLGQGPEFLTYFQNEAQLEKSRLLSDRFSAERPKGSFSTLEIQRTEQGDSAMYLCASSRLGLAGAVEQFFGPGTRLTVL.

The CDR3 spells CASSPPAGSGGFAQYF. DNA of the CDR3: TGTGCCAGCAGTCCGCCGGCAGGGAGCGGAGGGTTTGCCCAGTACTTC. This sequence joins TRBV6-5 and TRBJ2-5; D might be TRBD2 (6 bases). From germline, CDR1 is MNHEY and CDR2 SVGAGI. The CDR3 consists of 16 residues. V was cut by 5 bases and J by 9 bases, with 25 bases left in between.

The rearrangement joins TRBV20-1 to TRBJ1-6, with 8 bases fitting TRBD1. CDR1 and CDR2 from the germline V gene are DFQATT and SNEGSKA (reference sequence). Losses at the gene ends were 4 bases for V and 6 bases for J; bases not matched to a gene: 5. This CDR3 contains 14 residues. In DNA, the CDR3 is TGCAGTGCTAAAGAACAGGGGGGTAATTCACCCCTCCACTTT. Amino acids: CSAKEQGGNSPLHF.

This chain uses TRBV28 with TRBJ2-7; D ambiguous. The V end lost 4 bases, the J end lost 3 bases, and 4 bases lay between the germline ends. Per the germline V gene, CDR1 is MDHEN and CDR2 is SYDVKM. The CDR3 length is 11 residues. The CDR3 region is CASSSLYEQYF. The CDR3 coding sequence is TGTGCCAGCAGTTCCCTCTACGAGCAGTACTTC.

In this sample, this clonotype turned up many times. This rearrangement joins TRBV20-1 to TRBJ2-7, with TRBD2 matching 11 bases. Germline trimming cut 3 bases from V and 5 bases from J; bases unmatched to any gene: 12. CDR3 length: 16 amino acids. From germline, CDR1 is DFQATT and CDR2 SNEGSKA (reference sequence). The CDR3 sequence is CSASSGVAGGPHEQYF. CDR3 sequence (DNA): TGCAGTGCTAGTTCTGGGGTAGCGGGAGGGCCCCACGAGCAGTACTTC.

This clonotype has at least ten counts. The chain joins TRBV7-3 to TRBJ1-1; no definite D call. Per the germline V gene, CDR1 is SGHTA and CDR2 is FQGTGA. The CDR3 is 16 residues long. The V end lost 5 bases, the J end lost 0 bases, and 16 bases lay between the germline ends. CDR3 residues: CASSPRSLRMNTEAFF. The CDR3 bases are TGTGCCAGCAGCCCCCGTTCCCTTCGCATGAACACTGAAGCTTTCTTT.

The CDR3 DNA reads as TGTGCCAGCAGGTACGGGACAGGGAACACTGAAGCTTTCTTT. This codes for CASRYGTGNTEAFF. V and J are TRBV6-6 and TRBJ1-1; the match to TRBD1 covers 8 bases. Losses at the gene ends were 6 bases for V and 1 base for J; bases not matched to a gene: 4. CDR3 size: 14 residues. Per the germline V gene, CDR1 is MNHNY and CDR2 is SVGAGI (reference sequence).

This clonotype was counted only a few times. This chain uses TRBV28 with TRBJ1-2; D might be TRBD1 (5 bases). Germline values: CDR1 MDHEN, CDR2 SYDVKM. This CDR3 region has 14 residues. Trimming took off 10 bases at V and 7 bases at J, with 22 bases between the two ends. CDR3 sequence (DNA): TGTGCCAAAACGACGGTAGGGGCGATTGTTGGCTACACCTTC. Encoded protein: CAKTTVGAIVGYTF.

This clonotype occurred many times. The J gene is TRBJ2-3, the V gene TRBV5-8; 8 nucleotides agree with TRBD2. This CDR3 contains 14 residues. V shed 4 bases and J 5 bases; nucleotides not matched to a gene: 6. Germline CDR1 is SGHTS and CDR2 is YDEGEE. CDR3 coding DNA: TGTGCCAGCAGCCCTACAGGGACTAGAGATACGCAGTATTTT. It encodes CASSPTGTRDTQYF.

The chain links TRBV9 to TRBJ2-3; 7 positions match TRBD2. The trim removed 0 bases at V and 0 bases at J, leaving 4 bases unmatched. This CDR3 has 16 amino acids. Germline V lookup: CDR1 SGDLS, CDR2 YYNGEE. The CDR3 sequence: CASSVGGGTSTDTQYF. The CDR3 coding sequence is TGTGCCAGCAGCGTAGGGGGAGGGACTAGCACAGATACGCAGTATTTT.

CDR3 protein: CASSLTTGGELFF. The CDR3 DNA reads TGTGCCAGCAGCCTAACCACCGGCGGGGAGCTGTTTTTT. The chain is built from TRBV7-2 and TRBJ2-2, with D unresolved. The CDR3 runs to 13 residues. The germline V gene has CDR1 SGHTA and CDR2 FQGNSA. V lost 5 bases to trimming and J lost 7 bases, with 11 bases between them.

This clonotype was counted ten times or more. The chain has TRBV5-1 and TRBJ1-1, with a weak D call TRBD1 (6 bases). CDR3 size: 16 residues. V dropped 0 bases and J dropped 4 bases, with 16 bases sitting between them. Looked up from germline, CDR1 is SGHRS and CDR2 is YFSETQ. This CDR3 is CASSLALDSLSTEAFF. The CDR3 coding sequence is TGCGCCAGCAGCTTGGCATTGGACAGCCTTAGCACTGAAGCTTTCTTT.

This clonotype was picked up a small number of times. This sequence joins TRBV14 and TRBJ2-3, with D unclear. V shed 5 bases and J shed 4 bases, with 4 bases lying between them. Germline-derived CDR1 and CDR2 are SGHDN and FVKESK. This CDR3 has 11 amino acids. In DNA, the CDR3 is TGTGCCAGCAGCAAGGCAGATACGCAGTATTTT. It specifies CASSKADTQYF.

This clonotype appeared a few times. V gene TRBV7-9 combines with J gene TRBJ2-1; no clear D gene. Between the trimmed V and J ends, which lost 2 bases and 0 bases, there was a span of 8 bases. The CDR3 is 15 amino acids. Germline assignment: CDR1 SEHNR and CDR2 FQNEAQ (reference sequence). The CDR3 DNA is TGTGCCAGCAGCTTATTTATAGGCTCCTACAATGAGCAGTTCTTC. Translated, it gives CASSLFIGSYNEQFF.

The table lists this clonotype with many counts. The rearrangement links TRBV10-3 to TRBJ1-1, with D unclear. This CDR3 has 13 amino acids. Germline CDR1 reads ENHRY; CDR2 reads SYGVKD. V lost 6 bases to trimming and J lost 0 bases, with 8 bases between them. In DNA, the CDR3 is TGTGCCATCAGGACTCCTATGAACACTGAAGCTTTCTTT. Its protein product is CAIRTPMNTEAFF.